This T cell receptor (beta chain) stems from a study of blood T cells in healthy people across ages. With a J-beta primer mix and a sample-barcoded 5' primer, a second PCR ran about 6 to 11 cycles. TCRdb ran MiXCR on the 5' RACE reads and lists one entry per CDR3 protein. The table lists some 1.4 million distinct CDR3 sequences, 42% of them singletons. No fewer than 7 million PBMCs went into each sample. Sample: blood. This clonotype was sampled from a woman younger than 35 in good health.

The CDR3 region is CASSRRQSSYNEQFF. In DNA, the CDR3 is TGCGCCAGCAGCAGAAGGCAGAGCTCCTACAATGAGCAGTTCTTC. The rearrangement joins TRBV5-1 to TRBJ2-1; no definite D call. This CDR3 is built from 15 residues. V was shortened by 4 bases and J by 0 bases, with 11 bases between the two germline ends. Germline V CDR1 and CDR2: SGHRS, YFSETQ. Using reference TRBV5-1 and TRBJ2-1 for the parts outside the CDR3, the full variable domain is KAGVTQTPRYLIKTRGQQVTLSCSPISGHRSVSWYQQTPGQGLQFLFEYFSETQRNKGNFPGRFSGRQFSNSRSEMNVSTLELGDSALYLCASSRRQSSYNEQFFGPGTRLTVL.